These T cell receptor beta chains were read from a single sample in a study of CXCR3-negative and CXCR3-positive naive CD8 T cells. After re-calling the 5' RACE reads, TCRdb lists one entry per CDR3 protein, DNA absent. Seen in this sample are about 98,000 distinct CDR3 sequences; the ten most common clones hold about 1%. The sequenced material came from naive CXCR3+ CD8+ T cells from blood. The receptors were gathered from a human donor in good health. Some clones in this sample may be carry-over from other donors' samples. CDR3s include the opening cysteine and the closing phenylalanine or tryptophan.

v_call,cdr3_length,j_call,cdr3_aa
TRBV4-3,12,TRBJ2-1,CASSPYGNEQFF
TRBV4-3,14,TRBJ2-1,CASSEESSYNEQFF
TRBV3-1,16,TRBJ2-5,CASSPTSGGSQETQYF
TRBV6-2/TRBV6-3,16,TRBJ2-7,CASSPPGEREAYEQYF
TRBV5-1,15,TRBJ2-7,CASSPTRDIAYEQYF
TRBV6-2/TRBV6-3,12,TRBJ2-4,CASSYSSVPGDF
TRBV7-6,14,TRBJ1-1,CASSLGGRNTEAFF
TRBV20-1,15,TRBJ2-1,CSASSGTSSYNEQFF
TRBV7-2,18,TRBJ2-5,CASSLEYGGVANQETQYF
TRBV7-3,18,TRBJ2-3,CASSLGPLREDNTDTQYF
TRBV23-1,14,TRBJ2-3,CASSPGQGTDTQYF
TRBV7-2,12,TRBJ2-7,CASSPSSYEQYF
TRBV27,16,TRBJ1-2,CASSFVGQGANYGYTF
TRBV7-9,15,TRBJ2-7,CASSDPGTGYYEQYF